A single sample is the source of the 28 T cell receptor beta chains below, sequenced in a study of Ad26.COV2.S vaccination and SARS-CoV-2 variants. TCRdb's table, derived via immunoSEQ multiplex PCR, lists solely in-frame clones and lacks some. This sample yields approximately 300,000 clones, of which around four fifths are seen a single time; 2% to 2.5% belongs to the top ten. Documented treatment: over 15 received Ad26.COV2.S at low or high dose, single or two shots; roughly five received placebo; per-sample allocation not given. After the first vaccine or placebo injection, samples were drawn on day 63. The sample here was peripheral blood, taken in a trial of Ad26.COV2.S vaccine versus placebo. These receptors were taken from a person between 18 and 60 years old who received the Ad26.COV2.S COVID-19 vaccine or a placebo.

This sequence joins TRBV28 and TRBJ1-2, with a tentative D call TRBD1 (6 bases). Trimming removed 2 bases at V and 7 bases at J, with 17 bases between. The CDR3 contains 15 residues. The germline V gene encodes CDR1 MDHEN and CDR2 SYDVKM. CDR3 nucleotide sequence: TGTGCCAGCAGTTTACGGGGGCGCGTTATTGGTGGCTACACCTTC. Translating gives CASSLRGRVIGGYTF.

This chain connects TRBV4-2 to TRBJ2-7; 8 bases align to TRBD2. Germline CDR1 LGHNA, CDR2 YNFKEQ. J was trimmed by 3 bases and V by 0 bases; bases with no gene match: 10. CDR3 length: 17 residues. In nucleotides, the CDR3 is TGTGCCAGCAGCCAAGATCAGGGGCGGGGGGTAAGCTACGAGCAGTACTTC. It yields the protein CASSQDQGRGVSYEQYF.

This chain connects TRBV12-3 or TRBV12-4 to TRBJ2-7; either TRBD1 or TRBD2 may fit D (5 bases each). The V end lost 3 bases, the J end lost 5 bases, and 11 bases lay between the germline ends. The CDR3 totals 13 residues. Here the CDR3 DNA reads TGTGCCAGCAGTTTGAGGGGAAGGAACGAGCAGTACTTC. This translates into CASSLRGRNEQYF.

Here the CDR3 DNA reads TGTGCCAGCAGTCCAAAGACAGGGGCAAGCAATCAGCCCCAGCATTTT. Translated, it gives CASSPKTGASNQPQHF. This rearrangement joins TRBV27 to TRBJ1-5; 8 bases map to TRBD1. The CDR3 is made up of 16 amino acids. The germline gives CDR1 MNHEY, CDR2 SMNVEV (reference sequence). Trimming cost V 5 bases and J 1 base; bases outside gene matches: 7.

The chain combines TRBV6-5 with TRBJ2-3; no firm D call. This CDR3 is 15 amino acids long. The germline V gene has CDR1 MNHEY and CDR2 SVGAGI. Between the trimmed V and J ends, which lost 2 bases and 1 base, there was a span of 10 bases. CDR3 sequence: CASSYGQLGTDTQYF. The CDR3 region has the DNA TGTGCCAGCAGTTACGGCCAGTTAGGCACAGATACGCAGTATTTT.

The CDR3 coding sequence is TGTGCCAGCAGCGCTCAAGCGGGGGGCCCCACAGATACGCAGTATTTT. Translated: CASSAQAGGPTDTQYF. J is TRBJ2-3 and V is TRBV9; TRBD2 matches 9 bases. This CDR3 region has 16 residues. Germline V gene sequence: CDR1 SGDLS, CDR2 YYNGEE. V trimming: 3 bases; J trimming: 2 bases; junction bases outside the gene matches: 7.

This clone was seen a few times. V gene TRBV29-1 combines with J gene TRBJ1-2; D not resolved. This CDR3 spans 13 amino acids. CDR1 is SQVTM and CDR2 is ANQGSEA in the germline V gene. Trimming removed 4 bases at V and 6 bases at J, with 15 bases between. CDR3: CSVGGEKGDGYTF. DNA for the CDR3: TGCAGCGTTGGCGGAGAGAAAGGTGATGGCTACACCTTC.

The chain joins TRBV29-1 to TRBJ1-2, with TRBD1 matching 9 bases. CDR3 size: 14 residues. The germline V gene encodes CDR1 SQVTM and CDR2 ANQGSEA. The V and J ends lost 3 bases and 3 bases, in that order; junction bases with no gene match: 5. The DNA of the CDR3 is TGCAGCGTTGAGACCGGGACAGGGTACTATGGCTACACCTTC. Encoded protein: CSVETGTGYYGYTF.

The chain employs TRBV9 and TRBJ1-6; D gene ambiguous. The V end lost 0 bases, the J end lost 10 bases, and 8 bases lay between the germline ends. This CDR3 region has 13 residues. The germline V gene has CDR1 SGDLS and CDR2 YYNGEE. CDR3: CASSVANRSPLHF. DNA for the CDR3: TGTGCCAGCAGCGTAGCTAACAGATCACCCCTCCACTTT.

V gene TRBV4-2 combines with J gene TRBJ1-6; no reliable D call. CDR1 is LGHNA, CDR2 YNFKEQ, per germline. This CDR3 has 15 residues. With 4 bases removed from V and 7 bases from J, the gap between germline ends came to 14 bases. The CDR3 DNA sequence: TGTGCCAGCAGCCCCCAGGCGACAAGGAATTCACCCCTCCACTTT. Protein product: CASSPQATRNSPLHF.

The chain recombines TRBV3-1 (or the pseudogene TRBV3-2) with TRBJ2-3; no reliable D call. The CDR3 runs 15 residues. CDR1 and CDR2 (germline): LGHDT, YNNKEL (reference sequence). Trimming took 2 bases from V and 2 from J, leaving 11 bases between them. DNA of the CDR3: TGTGCCAGCAGCCAAACCTACGTCCTCACAGATACGCAGTATTTT. Translating it yields CASSQTYVLTDTQYF.

This clone was seen only once. The chain couples TRBV29-1 to TRBJ1-1; no firm D call. The ends were cut back, 4 bases at V and 7 bases at J, with 7 bases in the middle. Germline V gene sequence: CDR1 SQVTM, CDR2 ANQGSEA. The CDR3 covers 10 residues. As DNA, the CDR3 is TGCAGCGTTGGGGTATATGAAGCTTTCTTT. Encoded protein: CSVGVYEAFF.

V and J are TRBV28 and TRBJ1-2; TRBD1 matches at 7 bases. The germline V gene encodes CDR1 MDHEN and CDR2 SYDVKM. The CDR3 spans 11 residues. Trimming removed 8 bases from V and 5 bases from J; junction bases left unmatched: 2. The CDR3 DNA follows: TGTGCCAGCGGGGACAGATATGGCTACACCTTC. Translating it yields CASGDRYGYTF.

This chain uses TRBV5-3 with TRBJ1-6; possible D gene TRBD1, 5 bases. TRBV5-3 is recorded as an ORF, its role being uncertain. V lost 1 base to trimming and J lost 7 bases, with 12 bases between them. The CDR3 loop spans 15 amino acids. CDR3 region: CARSLWGLRNSPLHF. The CDR3 DNA follows: TGTGCCAGAAGCTTGTGGGGGTTGCGGAATTCACCCCTCCACTTT.

About this clone: Mismatch with germline at one junction end may stem from a read error. This rearrangement joins TRBV11-2 to TRBJ2-7; TRBD1 might be the D (5 bases). Germline V gene data show CDR1 as SGHAT and CDR2 as FQNNGV. This CDR3 has 14 amino acids. The CDR3 DNA is TGTGCCAGCACCTTACAGGTCGCACCCTACGAGCAGTACTTC. It is translated as CASTLQVAPYEQYF.

The chain combines TRBV6-5 with TRBJ1-2, with D possibly matching TRBD1 (5 bases). Between the trimmed V and J ends, which lost 7 bases and 4 bases, there was a span of 10 bases. The CDR3 is 12 amino acids. Germline values: CDR1 MNHEY, CDR2 SVGAGI. The CDR3 reads CASNGHLYGYTF. The CDR3 DNA sequence: TGTGCCAGCAATGGACACCTCTATGGCTACACCTTC.

This clone was recorded only once. The chain joins TRBV29-1 to TRBJ2-4, with a weak D call TRBD2 (8 bases). The germline V and J ends were trimmed by 1 base and 1 base, with 26 bases remaining between them. This CDR3 region has 20 residues. Germline-derived CDR1 and CDR2 are SQVTM and ANQGSEA. CDR3 in DNA: TGCAGCGTTGAAGGTGCCGGGGGGGACAGAGGTCGGTTTGCCAAAAACATTCAGTACTTC. Translated, it gives CSVEGAGGDRGRFAKNIQYF.

Regarding this clone: Other DNA sequences in the sample encode the same CDR3. The gene calls are TRBV4-2 and TRBJ1-1; D call uncertain. CDR3 length: 14 amino acids. CDR1 LGHNA and CDR2 YNFKEQ come from the germline V gene. V was cut by 0 bases and J by 1 base, with 6 bases left in between. CDR3 sequence (DNA): TGTGCCAGCAGCCAAGAGGCGGGGAACACTGAAGCTTTCTTT. Protein sequence: CASSQEAGNTEAFF.

The chain joins TRBV2 to TRBJ1-1; no firm D call. Trimming pared 2 bases from V and 1 base from J, leaving 14 bases between. CDR1 SNHLY and CDR2 FYNNEI come from the germline V gene. The CDR3 length is 16 residues. The CDR3 loop reads CASSERRADANTEAFF. CDR3 DNA: TGTGCCAGCAGTGAAAGAAGGGCGGATGCGAACACTGAAGCTTTCTTT.

Here the CDR3 reads CASSPSSGGGYNEQFF. In DNA, the CDR3 is TGTGCCAGCAGCCCCTCTAGCGGGGGGGGCTACAATGAGCAGTTCTTC. This sequence joins TRBV4-2 and TRBJ2-1, with 12 bases that match TRBD2. This CDR3 has 16 residues. Germline-derived CDR1 and CDR2 are LGHNA and YNFKEQ. Losses at the gene ends were 4 bases for V and 3 bases for J; bases not matched to a gene: 4.

The rearrangement joins TRBV30 to TRBJ2-5; TRBD2 aligns across 8 bases. J was trimmed by 5 bases and V by 6 bases; bases with no gene match: 11. CDR3 size: 14 residues. CDR1 is GTSNPN, CDR2 SVGIG, per germline (reference sequence). The CDR3, as DNA: TGTGCCTGCTCGAGGATAGCGGGGATGGAGACCCAGTACTTC. This gives the protein CACSRIAGMETQYF. Full variable domain (rest looked up from reference TRBV30 and TRBJ2-5): SQTIHQWPATLVQPVGSPLSLECTVEGTSNPNLYWYRQAAGRGLQLLFYSVGIGQISSEVPQNLSASRPQDRQFILSSKKLLLSDSGFYLCACSRIAGMETQYFGPGTRLLVL.

The chain is built from TRBV18 and TRBJ2-1, with D perhaps assigned TRBD1 or TRBD2 (5 bases each). The V end lost 3 bases, the J end lost 0 bases, and 18 bases lay between the germline ends. CDR1 KGHSH and CDR2 LQKENI come from the germline V gene. This CDR3 region has 18 residues. In nucleotides, the CDR3 is TGTGCCAGCTCACCCAATCCCGGGACCGTAAGCTCCTACAATGAGCAGTTCTTC. Residues: CASSPNPGTVSSYNEQFF.

V is TRBV7-3 and J is TRBJ2-3; 7 bases line up with TRBD2. This CDR3 is 15 amino acids long. J lost 4 bases, V lost 2 bases, and 6 bases had no gene match. Germline V gene data show CDR1 as SGHTA and CDR2 as FQGTGA. CDR3 protein: CASSLSGGSADTQYF. The CDR3 bases are TGTGCCAGCAGCTTATCGGGGGGTTCAGCAGATACGCAGTATTTT.

The CDR3 DNA sequence: TGTGCCAGCAGCCTACACAGGGGACTTCAAGAGACCCAGTACTTC. Translation gives CASSLHRGLQETQYF. The genes are TRBV28 and TRBJ2-5; maybe TRBD1 (7 bases). Trimming shortened V by 6 bases and J by 2 bases, and 16 bases separated the two germline ends. The CDR3 contains 15 residues. Per the germline V gene, CDR1 is MDHEN and CDR2 is SYDVKM.

The rearrangement joins TRBV9 to TRBJ2-3; the match to TRBD1 covers 10 bases. CDR3 length equals 14 residues. V was pared by 3 bases and J by 4 bases, with 2 bases of the junction left unmatched. Germline assignment: CDR1 SGDLS and CDR2 YYNGEE. CDR3: CASSAGQGADTQYF. CDR3 nucleotides: TGTGCCAGCAGCGCCGGACAGGGGGCAGATACGCAGTATTTT.

The CDR3: CASSRLLQVLQGDTQYF. As DNA, the CDR3 is TGTGCCAGCAGCCGCTTATTGCAAGTTCTCCAGGGGGATACGCAGTATTTT. J is TRBJ2-3 and V is TRBV7-8, with D perhaps matching TRBD1 (6 bases). The V end was cut by 5 bases, the J end by 6 bases, with 24 bases between. There are 17 residues in the CDR3. CDR1 is SGHVS, CDR2 FQNEAQ, per germline. The variable domain in full, with the rest retrieved from reference TRBV7-8 and TRBJ2-3, is GAGVSQSPRYKVAKRGQDVALRCDPISGHVSLFWYQQALGQGPEFLTYFQNEAQLDKSGLPSDRFFAERPEGSVSTLKIQRTQQEDSAVYLCASSRLLQVLQGDTQYFGPGTRLTVL.

V gene TRBV2 combines with J gene TRBJ1-4; D possibly corresponds to TRBD1 (5 bases). V shed 6 bases and J shed 6 bases, with 17 bases lying between them. Germline CDR1 is SNHLY and CDR2 is FYNNEI. CDR3 length: 15 residues. CDR3 amino acids: CASSQHQGYDEKLFF. The DNA of the CDR3 is TGTGCCAGCAGCCAACATCAGGGTTATGATGAAAAACTGTTTTTT.

This chain links TRBV4-2 with TRBJ1-6, with a tentative D call TRBD1 (6 bases). CDR3 length equals 16 residues. The germline V gene has CDR1 LGHNA and CDR2 YNFKEQ. V lost 2 bases and J lost 9, with 17 bases in between. CDR3 in amino acids: CASSQPGGRNGSPLHF. As DNA, the CDR3 is TGTGCCAGCAGCCAACCCGGGGGGCGGAATGGTTCACCCCTCCACTTT.